A selection of T cell receptor beta chains follows, all from one sample in a study of blood T cell repertoires in COVID-19. The data were produced by immunoSEQ multiplex PCR, yet TCRdb's version contains in-frame clones alone and is incomplete. The repertoire holds some 390,000 clones, with over 75% as singletons. Sequencing used peripheral blood. All receptors come from a woman aged 55-69 years with COVID-19, enrolled during active disease. Both conserved end residues are part of each CDR3. D genes are given only for firm matches. Only some rows state a clone size, as once, few, many or a class for expanded clones.

size: .; V: TRBV7-9; D: TRBD1; length: 14; J: TRBJ1-2; CDR3: CASSLMGQGYGYTF; DNA: TGTGCCAGCAGCTTAATGGGACAGGGCTATGGCTACACCTTC
size: .; V: TRBV4-1; D: .; length: 18; J: TRBJ1-5; CDR3: CASSQAAIDRLGNQPQHF; DNA: TGCGCCAGCAGCCAAGCTGCCATAGACCGACTGGGCAATCAGCCCCAGCATTTT
size: .; V: TRBV2; D: TRBD1; length: 14; J: TRBJ1-4; CDR3: CASRGDRGNEKLFF; DNA: TGTGCCAGCAGGGGGGACAGGGGAAATGAAAAACTGTTTTTT
size: once; V: TRBV30; D: .; length: 13; J: TRBJ1-1; CDR3: CAWGRGGNTEAFF; DNA: TGTGCCTGGGGGAGGGGGGGAAACACTGAAGCTTTCTTT
size: .; V: TRBV7-9; D: .; length: 15; J: TRBJ2-5; CDR3: CASSPSSGMRETQYF; DNA: TGTGCCAGCAGCCCGTCCTCGGGGATGAGGGAGACCCAGTACTTC
size: .; V: TRBV19; D: .; length: 14; J: TRBJ1-6; CDR3: CASSIAGEYSPLHF; DNA: TGTGCCAGTAGTATCGCAGGGGAATATTCACCCCTCCACTTT
size: .; V: TRBV18; D: .; length: 15; J: TRBJ2-1; CDR3: CASSPGGASYNEQFF; DNA: TGTGCCAGCTCACCAGGCGGGGCTTCCTACAATGAGCAGTTCTTC
size: .; V: TRBV19; D: .; length: 14; J: TRBJ1-2; CDR3: CASSIVNEGGGYTF; DNA: TGTGCCAGTAGTATAGTAAATGAGGGTGGCGGCTACACCTTC
size: .; V: TRBV30; D: TRBD2; length: 15; J: TRBJ2-3; CDR3: CAWSLQGLATDTQYF; DNA: TGTGCCTGGAGTTTGCAAGGACTAGCGACAGATACGCAGTATTTT
size: few; V: TRBV7-9; D: .; length: 15; J: TRBJ2-2; CDR3: CASSLAGRNTGELFF; DNA: TGTGCCAGCAGCTTAGCGGGCAGAAATACCGGGGAGCTGTTTTTT
size: .; V: TRBV19; D: TRBD1; length: 16; J: TRBJ1-5; CDR3: CASSTMTGIDYQPQHF; DNA: TGTGCCAGTAGTACCATGACAGGGATTGACTATCAGCCCCAGCATTTT
size: few; V: TRBV7-6; D: TRBD2; length: 15; J: TRBJ2-5; CDR3: CASSRAGEGLRTQYF; DNA: TGTGCCAGCAGCAGAGCGGGGGAGGGTCTCAGGACCCAGTACTTC
size: .; V: TRBV18; D: TRBD2; length: 20; J: TRBJ2-1; CDR3: CASLPGSSGGAIGAYNEQFF; DNA: TGTGCCAGCTTACCAGGGTCGAGCGGGGGGGCCATTGGGGCCTACAATGAGCAGTTCTTC
size: .; V: TRBV2; D: .; length: 13; J: TRBJ1-4; CDR3: CASGTSLNEKLFF; DNA: TGTGCCAGCGGGACATCACTGAATGAAAAACTGTTTTTT
size: .; V: TRBV6-6; D: TRBD1; length: 13; J: TRBJ1-2; CDR3: CAGTTGGNYGYTF; DNA: TGTGCCGGCACCACAGGGGGCAACTATGGCTACACCTTC
size: .; V: TRBV5-1; D: .; length: 15; J: TRBJ2-2; CDR3: CASSLTVFRTGELFF; DNA: TGCGCCAGCAGCTTAACAGTATTTCGGACCGGGGAGCTGTTTTTT